This TCR beta chain was captured in a study of CXCR3-negative and CXCR3-positive naive CD8 T cells. Study-wide background: Every library held about 1.5 +/- 0.3 million TRB reads, and the total came to 130 million to 150 million. Broader study findings: Higher TRB CDR3 hydrophobicity marked CXCR3-positive naive cells relative to CXCR3-negative naive cells.

This CDR3 spans 16 amino acids. Germline assignment: CDR1 MNHEY and CDR2 SMNVEV (reference sequence). TRB cDNA was prepared as libraries by UMI-labeled 5' RACE. For each CDR3 protein, TCRdb gives one entry from its re-call of the 5' RACE reads, without DNA. In all, the sample yields 150,000 to 160,000 distinct CDR3 sequences. A remark on this clonotype: Antigen specificity is unknown.

Material for sequencing was naive CXCR3+ CD8+ T cells from blood. Subset indicated: CD45RO-CCR7+CD27+CD95- naive CD8+ T cells expressing CXCR3 (TNR3+). This chain uses TRBV27 with TRBJ2-6. This TCR was recovered from a human donor in good health. Some clones in this sample may be carry-over from other donors' samples. The CDR3 sequence: CASSSSQLSGANVLTF.